The 6 T cell receptor beta chains below come from one sample, sequenced in a study of blood T cell repertoires in COVID-19. Here immunoSEQ multiplex PCR was the method, and the copy in TCRdb shows in-frame clones only, minus some. The sample shows about 120,000 clones, nearly 90% of them seen only once. Source material: peripheral blood. These receptors all stem from a woman in her sixties with COVID-19, enrolled during active disease.

The CDR3 here is CASSESWAGGSSGTEAFF. The CDR3 DNA follows: TGCGCCAGCAGTGAGTCGTGGGCAGGGGGCAGCTCGGGCACTGAAGCTTTCTTT. This chain links TRBV10-1 with TRBJ1-1; 8 bases match TRBD1. Trimming took 0 bases from V and 4 from J; bases not matched to a gene: 13. CDR1 WNHNN and CDR2 SYGVQD come from the germline V gene (reference sequence). The CDR3 is 18 amino acids.

The CDR3 sequence: CASSFDRGLEGYTF. The CDR3 nucleotides are TGTGCCAGCAGTTTTGACAGGGGGCTCGAAGGCTACACCTTC. V and J are TRBV6-5 and TRBJ1-2; 10 positions match TRBD1. CDR3 length: 14 residues. Germline assignment: CDR1 MNHEY and CDR2 SVGAGI. V gave up 4 bases and J gave up 8 bases; unmatched junction bases: 7.

This clone was observed a single time. The gene calls are TRBV4-2 and TRBJ2-1, with a tentative D call TRBD1 (6 bases). The CDR3 has 12 residues. Trimming pared 6 bases from V and 9 bases from J, leaving 12 bases between. Per the germline V gene, CDR1 is LGHNA and CDR2 is YNFKEQ. The CDR3 spells CASSPGGGEQFF. CDR3 nucleotides: TGTGCCAGCAGTCCTGGGGGCGGTGAGCAGTTCTTC.

This chain uses TRBV30 with TRBJ1-2; the D is unclear. Germline CDR1 reads GTSNPN; CDR2 reads SVGIG (reference sequence). CDR3 length: 12 residues. V lost 5 bases to trimming and J lost 0 bases, with 7 bases between them. DNA of the CDR3: TGTGCCTGGGCCGGGGCTAACTATGGCTACACCTTC. It is translated as CAWAGANYGYTF.

The chain recombines TRBV7-3 with TRBJ2-5; D is unclear. Germline V gene data show CDR1 as SGHTA and CDR2 as FQGTGA. The V end was cut by 5 bases, the J end by 4 bases, with 14 bases between. This CDR3 comprises 14 residues. CDR3 nucleotides: TGTGCCAGCAGCAAGTCCCCACTGTCAGAGACCCAGTACTTC. Amino acids: CASSKSPLSETQYF.

The genes are TRBV7-2 and TRBJ2-7; 8 nucleotides agree with TRBD1. The germline V gene has CDR1 SGHTA and CDR2 FQGNSA. The CDR3 loop spans 17 amino acids. J gave up 3 bases and V 4 bases, and 14 bases lay outside the gene matches. CDR3 bases: TGTGCCAGCAGCTCCCGTGTGCAGACAGGGGTGGTCTACGAGCAGTACTTC. Its protein product is CASSSRVQTGVVYEQYF. Supplemented by reference TRBV7-2 and TRBJ2-7, the full variable domain reads GAGVSQSPSNKVTEKGKDVELRCDPISGHTALYWYRQSLGQGLEFLIYFQGNSAPDKSGLPSDRFSAERTGGSVSTLTIQRTQQEDSAVYLCASSSRVQTGVVYEQYFGPGTRLTVT.